The rows below give T cell receptor beta chains drawn from one sample of a study of blood T cell repertoires in COVID-19. Sequencing was performed with immunoSEQ multiplex PCR; in TCRdb, only in-frame clones are kept and a portion is missing. Among some 130,000 clones listed, about nine tenths were seen once. Sequencing used PBMCs or T cells enriched from blood (not recorded which). Source of these receptors: a man aged 50 to 59 who had recovered from COVID-19. The CDR3 runs from the conserved cysteine through the conserved F or W.

J gene | V gene | CDR3 protein
TRBJ1-2 | TRBV7-6 | CASSSQGGPNYGYTF
TRBJ2-5 | TRBV18 | CASSPPDRMETQYF
TRBJ1-5 | TRBV16 | CASSQKDRGGNQPQHF
TRBJ2-5 | TRBV7-7 | CASSRSGGLQETQYF
TRBJ1-2 | TRBV6-5 | CASSSPRAAHYGYTF
TRBJ2-3 | TRBV19 | CASSIGRAHRGSSDTQYF
TRBJ2-2 | TRBV5-1 | CASRRTGVDTGELFF
TRBJ1-1 | TRBV11-1 | CASSLATGASEAFF
TRBJ2-1 | TRBV6-5 | CASRPIGQYNEQFF
TRBJ1-2 | TRBV2 | CASSRGRDGYTF
TRBJ1-1 | TRBV6-5 | CASSYTYVNTEAFF
TRBJ2-2 | TRBV18 | CASSPKLSGTTGELFF
TRBJ2-2 | TRBV5-1 | CASSFPGEAGELFF
TRBJ2-5 | TRBV2 | CASSVNEAKETQYF
TRBJ2-5 | TRBV3-1/TRBV3-2 | CASTRQGVPRETQYF
TRBJ1-1 | TRBV19 | CASSSHGASDPFF
TRBJ2-3 | TRBV6-2/TRBV6-3 | CASSNPGQLSTDTQYF
TRBJ1-5 | TRBV19 | CATEGPGQQNQPQHF
TRBJ2-2 | TRBV4-1 | CASSLTASGRSHPKAGELFF
TRBJ1-1 | TRBV9 | CASSVGGAGDTEAFF
TRBJ1-4 | TRBV4-1 | CASSQGHGGEKLFF
TRBJ2-5 | TRBV28 | CASRSFGTGEETQYF
TRBJ2-7 | TRBV3-1/TRBV3-2 | CASSRLVRDSDEQYF
TRBJ1-5 | TRBV9 | CASSVDGGGQPQHF
TRBJ1-2 | TRBV7-2 | CASSLDRASNYGYTF
TRBJ2-1 | TRBV5-6 | CASSYITSRSYNEQFF
TRBJ2-3 | TRBV30 | CAWNSMITDTQYF
TRBJ2-7 | TRBV11-2 | CASSLGQLRDEQYF
TRBJ1-1 | TRBV4-3 | CASSLQIRTEAFF
TRBJ2-3 | TRBV7-9 | CASSLQLADTDTQYF
TRBJ2-1 | TRBV2 | CASSDPGLAARYNEQFF
TRBJ1-2 | TRBV6-5 | CASSYQIGQGYYGYTF
TRBJ2-2 | TRBV24-1 | CATSDLVTGDTGELFF
TRBJ1-2 | TRBV19 | CASSPLGQGIYGYTF
TRBJ2-3 | TRBV2 | CASKTGDYTDTQYF